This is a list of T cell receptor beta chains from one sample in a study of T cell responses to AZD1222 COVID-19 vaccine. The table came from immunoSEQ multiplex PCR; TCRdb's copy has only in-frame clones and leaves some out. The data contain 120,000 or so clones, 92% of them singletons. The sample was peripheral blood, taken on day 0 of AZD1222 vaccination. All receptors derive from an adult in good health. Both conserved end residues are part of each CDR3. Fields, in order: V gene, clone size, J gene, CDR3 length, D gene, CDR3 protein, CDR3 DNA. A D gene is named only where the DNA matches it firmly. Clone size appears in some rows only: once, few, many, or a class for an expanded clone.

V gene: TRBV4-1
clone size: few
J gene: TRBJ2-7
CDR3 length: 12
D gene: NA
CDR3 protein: CASSQELDEQYF
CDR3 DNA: TGCGCCAGCAGCCAAGAATTGGACGAGCAGTACTTC

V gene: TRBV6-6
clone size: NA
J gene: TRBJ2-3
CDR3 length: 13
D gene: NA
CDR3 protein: CASSSGSTDTQYF
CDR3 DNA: TGTGCCAGCAGTTCAGGATCCACAGATACGCAGTATTTT

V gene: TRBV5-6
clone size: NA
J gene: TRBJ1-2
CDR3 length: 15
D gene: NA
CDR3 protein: CASSLFTTGLYGYTF
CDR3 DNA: TGTGCCAGCAGCTTGTTTACAACGGGGCTCTATGGCTACACCTTC

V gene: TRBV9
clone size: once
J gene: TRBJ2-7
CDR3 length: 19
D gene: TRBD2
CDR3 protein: CASSVASGLAGGVSYEQYF
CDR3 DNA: TGTGCCAGCAGCGTAGCATCAGGACTAGCGGGAGGTGTCTCCTACGAGCAGTACTTC

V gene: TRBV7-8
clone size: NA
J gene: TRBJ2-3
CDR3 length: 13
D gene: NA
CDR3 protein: CASSRRAGHTQYF
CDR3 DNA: TGTGCCAGCAGCCGCCGGGCGGGGCATACGCAGTATTTT

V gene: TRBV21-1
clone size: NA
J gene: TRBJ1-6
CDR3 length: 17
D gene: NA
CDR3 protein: CASSKAGGSSYNSPLHF
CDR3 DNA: TGTGCCAGCAGCAAAGCAGGGGGTAGCTCCTATAATTCACCCCTCCACTTT

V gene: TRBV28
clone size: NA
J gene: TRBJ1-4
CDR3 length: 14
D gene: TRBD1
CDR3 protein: CASGQGAGREKLFF
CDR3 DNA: TGTGCCAGCGGCCAGGGGGCTGGGAGGGAAAAACTGTTTTTT

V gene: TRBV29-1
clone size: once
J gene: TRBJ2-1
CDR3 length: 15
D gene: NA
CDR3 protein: CSVVTGTYPYNEQFF
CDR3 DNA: TGCAGCGTTGTCACCGGGACATACCCCTACAATGAGCAGTTCTTC

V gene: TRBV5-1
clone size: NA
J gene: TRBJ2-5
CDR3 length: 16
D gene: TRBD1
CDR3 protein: CASSLVRTGVQETQYF
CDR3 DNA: TGCGCCAGCAGCTTGGTTCGGACAGGGGTTCAAGAGACCCAGTACTTC

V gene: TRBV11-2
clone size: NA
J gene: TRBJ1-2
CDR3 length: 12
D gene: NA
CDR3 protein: CASSSVNYGYTF
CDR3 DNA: TGTGCCAGCAGCTCCGTTAACTATGGCTACACCTTC

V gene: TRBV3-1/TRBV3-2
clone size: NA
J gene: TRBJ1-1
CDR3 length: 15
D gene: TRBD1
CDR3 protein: CASSRTGGRSTEAFF
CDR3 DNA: TGTGCCAGCAGCCGGACAGGGGGGCGATCCACTGAAGCTTTCTTT

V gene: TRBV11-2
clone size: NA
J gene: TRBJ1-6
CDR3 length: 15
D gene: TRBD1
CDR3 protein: CASSLGQGGGSPLHF
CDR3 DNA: TGTGCCAGCAGCTTAGGACAGGGGGGAGGTTCACCCCTCCACTTT

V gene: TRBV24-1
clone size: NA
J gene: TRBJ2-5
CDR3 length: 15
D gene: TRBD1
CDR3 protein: CATADPGQGLETQYF
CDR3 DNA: TGTGCCACCGCCGACCCGGGACAGGGGTTAGAGACCCAGTACTTC

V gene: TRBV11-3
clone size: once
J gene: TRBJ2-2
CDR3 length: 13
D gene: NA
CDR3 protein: CASSLLNTGELFF
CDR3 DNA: TGTGCCAGCAGCTTATTGAACACCGGGGAGCTGTTTTTT

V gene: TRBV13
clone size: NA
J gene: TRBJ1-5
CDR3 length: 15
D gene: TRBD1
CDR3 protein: CASSDNRGPNQPQHF
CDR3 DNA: TGTGCCAGCAGCGACAACAGGGGGCCAAATCAGCCCCAGCATTTT

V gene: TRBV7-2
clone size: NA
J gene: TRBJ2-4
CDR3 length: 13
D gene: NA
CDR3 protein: CASSYRAADIQYF
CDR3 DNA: TGTGCCAGCAGCTACAGAGCGGCGGACATTCAGTACTTC

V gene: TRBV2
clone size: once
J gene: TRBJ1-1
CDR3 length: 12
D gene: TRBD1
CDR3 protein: CASSQGQARAFF
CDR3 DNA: TGTGCCAGCAGCCAGGGACAGGCCCGAGCTTTCTTT

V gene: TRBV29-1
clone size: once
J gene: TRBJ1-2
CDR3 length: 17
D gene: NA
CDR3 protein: CSVASVGRLIGTYGYTF
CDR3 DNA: TGCAGCGTTGCCTCCGTCGGAAGGCTCATCGGGACCTATGGCTACACCTTC

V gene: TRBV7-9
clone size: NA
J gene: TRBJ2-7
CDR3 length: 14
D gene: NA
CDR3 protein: CASSLEGEAYEQYF
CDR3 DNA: TGTGCCAGCAGCTTAGAAGGGGAGGCCTACGAGCAGTACTTC

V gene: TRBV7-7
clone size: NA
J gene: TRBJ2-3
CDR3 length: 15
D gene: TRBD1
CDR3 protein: CASSLRDSGTDTQYF
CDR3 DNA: TGTGCCAGCAGCCTCCGGGACAGTGGCACAGATACGCAGTATTTT